This TCR beta chain was recorded in a study of regulatory T cells in long-lasting Graves disease. Researchers made TCR beta libraries by using iRepertoire HTBI primers and running Arm-PCR on CDR3 regions. TCRdb re-analysed the multiplex PCR reads in MiXCR, keeping a single row per CDR3 protein. The sample contains approximately 540,000 distinct CDR3 sequences, more than 10% of which appear only once. This clonotype was picked up many times. Time point indicated: newly diagnosed GD, antithyroid drugs for less than 3 months. The authors made the TCR library using RNA they extracted from PBMCs. Germline V gene data show CDR1 as SNHLY and CDR2 as FYNNEI. V was cut by 2 bases and J by 8 bases, with 12 bases left in between. The CDR3 is made up of 13 amino acids. The sample was also reused in another study, on T cells in Graves' hyperthyroidism and ophthalmopathy. That publication notes: First-round RT-PCR of the TCR CDR3 relied on the HTBI primer set. Most thyroid clonotypes with frequency above 0.001 were detected in blood.

This clonotype was sampled from a woman aged 25 to 45 with Graves disease. This specimen was peripheral blood mononuclear cells (PBMCs), taken at new diagnosis, from a patient treated with antithyroid drugs. The chain recombines TRBV2 with TRBJ1-2, with D possibly matching TRBD1 (5 bases). The CDR3 DNA sequence: TGTGCCAGCAGTGAATTGATGCAGGGCGGCTACACCTTC. It translates to CASSELMQGGYTF.